This T cell receptor beta chain came from a study of persistence of HIV-infected CD4 T cells. The wider study: Multiple blood draws of up to roughly 200 mL, except two donors with single leukapheresis. A larger, less memory-rich fraction responded to anti-CD3/anti-CD28 beads than to antigen.

V shed 6 bases and J 3 bases; nucleotides not matched to a gene: 5. CDR3 length: 15 amino acids. CDR1 and CDR2 (germline): SSHAT, FNYEAQ (reference sequence). By share, this clone ranks as medium-sized. Its antigen remains unidentified. Anti-CD3/anti-CD28 beads served as a nonspecific positive control stimulus. CD4+ T cells upregulating both CD40 ligand and CD69 were sorted as responding cells. Donors had CD4+ T cell counts above 400 cells/uL and were CMV-seropositive. Before stimulation, PBMCs underwent CD8+ T cell depletion. The immunoSEQ assay was version 4, run in survey mode. Measured with immunoSEQ multiplex PCR; TCRdb has only the in-frame clones, and not every one. The sample records under 50,000 clones, 91% being singletons.

V gene TRBV7-7 combines with J gene TRBJ2-2, with TRBD2 matching 9 bases. The sample here was CD4+ T cells sorted from PBMCs after roughly 17-hour stimulation, taken from a patient who received antiretroviral therapy. The source of this sequence is an adult man with HIV who was CMV-seropositive. CDR3 region: CASSRGGAHTGELFF. Written as DNA, the CDR3 is TGTGCCAGCAGTCGCGGGGGGGCCCACACCGGGGAGCTGTTTTTT.